A selection of T cell receptor beta chains follows, all from one sample in a study of blood T cells in healthy people across ages. TCRdb used MiXCR to reprocess the 5' RACE reads, holding one entry per CDR3 protein. The sample includes nearly 1 million distinct CDR3 sequences, roughly 51% seen only once; the top ten take about a fifth. The sample consisted of blood. The receptors come from a woman aged 60-75 years in good health. Each CDR3 is given with its conserved first and last residue. The D gene is left open where the match is weak. Only part of the rows carry a size: once, few, many, or a class if the clone is expanded.

>few|NA|TRBV28|TRBJ2-5
TGTGCCAGCAGTGGAGTCGGGGCGGTCCAAGAGACCCAGTACTTC
CASSGVGAVQETQYF
>NA|NA|TRBV4-3|TRBJ1-2
TGCGCCAGCAGCCAAGATCCCCAATCAGGTCACGGCTACACCTTC
CASSQDPQSGHGYTF
>NA|TRBD2|TRBV5-1|TRBJ2-5
TGCGCCAGCAGCTCCTCAACTAGCGGGAGCCCCCTCGAACATGAGCAGTACTTC
CASSSSTSGSPLEHEQYF
>NA|NA|TRBV10-3|TRBJ2-4
TGTGCCATCCAGGGAGCCTACGGGCAGTACTTC
CAIQGAYGQYF
>NA|TRBD2|TRBV27|TRBJ2-7
TGTGCCAGCATTAAGCGGCTAGCGGGAACCTACGAGCAGTACTTC
CASIKRLAGTYEQYF
>few|NA|TRBV25-1|TRBJ1-4
TGTGCCAGCAGTAGGACGGGGTCTAATGAAAAACTGTTTTTT
CASSRTGSNEKLFF
>NA|TRBD2|TRBV7-2|TRBJ2-7
TGTGCCAGCAGCTTAGCCGCTAGCGGAGACTACAATGAGCAGTACTTC
CASSLAASGDYNEQYF
>NA|NA|TRBV7-2|TRBJ2-5
TGTGCCAGCAGCACGATGGGGGTGAAGACCCAGTACTTC
CASSTMGVKTQYF
>NA|TRBD2|TRBV20-1|TRBJ2-1
TGCAGGGTAACTAGCGAGTTTTACAATGAGCAGTTCTTC
CRVTSEFYNEQFF
>once|NA|TRBV28|TRBJ1-2
TGTGCCAGCAGTCCCGTCAGGGTAGGCTACACCTTC
CASSPVRVGYTF
>NA|NA|TRBV7-9|TRBJ2-3
TGTGCCAGCAGCGCAACAGGGAGGAAGACAGATACGCAGTATTTT
CASSATGRKTDTQYF
>few|TRBD2|TRBV20-1|TRBJ2-5
TGCAGTGCAGAAACCGCTGGGCTAGCGGGAGAGACCCAGTACTTC
CSAETAGLAGETQYF
>NA|TRBD1|TRBV12-3/TRBV12-4|TRBJ2-1
TGTGCCAGCAGTTCCGGACAGGGATTAAACAATGAGCAGTTCTTC
CASSSGQGLNNEQFF
>few|TRBD2|TRBV5-1|TRBJ2-1
TGCGCCAGCAGCTTGAGCGGGAGCGTTACCTACAATGAGCAGTTCTTC
CASSLSGSVTYNEQFF
>NA|TRBD2|TRBV20-1|TRBJ2-1
TGCAGTGCTCCTACTGGACTAGCGGGCGGGGAGCAGTTCTTC
CSAPTGLAGGEQFF
>NA|NA|TRBV12-3/TRBV12-4|TRBJ1-4
TGTGCCAGCTCGGCAGGGTGGGATAATGAAAAACTGTTTTTT
CASSAGWDNEKLFF
>NA|TRBD2|TRBV3-1|TRBJ2-3
TGTGCCGGCAGCCTCCTAGCGGGCCGCACAGATACGCAGTATTTT
CAGSLLAGRTDTQYF
>NA|NA|TRBV7-9|TRBJ2-4
TGTGCCAGCAGCTTAGCGTTTGGGCAATCAGCCAAAAACATTCAGTACTTC
CASSLAFGQSAKNIQYF
>NA|NA|TRBV7-8|TRBJ2-7
TGTGCCAGCAGCTTCTACACAGGTCCTACCTACGAGCAGTACTTC
CASSFYTGPTYEQYF
>NA|TRBD2|TRBV7-7|TRBJ2-5
TGTGCCAGCAGCTTAACTAGCGGGTGGCCGGGGGAGACCCAGTACTTC
CASSLTSGWPGETQYF
>NA|NA|TRBV7-2|TRBJ2-1
TGTGCCAGCAGCTGGACCAGGTCATATGAGCAGTTCTTC
CASSWTRSYEQFF
>few|TRBD1|TRBV9|TRBJ1-2
TGTGCCAGCAGCGTAGCTTGGAAGGGGGCGGATGGCTACACCTTC
CASSVAWKGADGYTF
>NA|TRBD2|TRBV9|TRBJ2-4
TGTGCCAGCAGCCCAACCCGGACTAGCGGGAGCATTCAGTACTTC
CASSPTRTSGSIQYF
>NA|TRBD2|TRBV13|TRBJ2-3
TGTGCCAGCAGCTCTCTAGCGGTCTCTAGCACAGATACGCAGTATTTT
CASSSLAVSSTDTQYF
>NA|NA|TRBV5-1|TRBJ2-5
TGCGCCAGCAGCTTGTCAGTTCACGGGGGTAGTCAAGAGACCCAGTACTTC
CASSLSVHGGSQETQYF
>once|NA|TRBV7-2|TRBJ1-5
TGTGCCAGCAGCGGGTGGACAGCTAGCAATCAGCCCCAGCATTTT
CASSGWTASNQPQHF
>once|NA|TRBV4-2|TRBJ2-5
TGTGCCAGCAGCCAAGAGTGGGGAGGCAGCAAAGAGACCCAGTACTTC
CASSQEWGGSKETQYF
>NA|TRBD2|TRBV20-1|TRBJ2-7
TGCAGTGCTAGAATGGCTAGCGGGAGTTACGAGCAGTACTTC
CSARMASGSYEQYF
>NA|NA|TRBV5-4|TRBJ1-2
TGTGCCAGCAGACCCCCGGACATTGCTAACTATGGCTACACCTTC
CASRPPDIANYGYTF
>NA|NA|TRBV24-1|TRBJ2-1
TGTGCCACCAGTGCCCCACCCTTGAATGAGCAGTTCTTC
CATSAPPLNEQFF
>NA|NA|TRBV6-2/TRBV6-3|TRBJ2-7
TGTGCCAGCCTCGAGCGGGTATACAATGAGCAGTACTTC
CASLERVYNEQYF